A single sample gave rise to the 9 T cell receptor beta chains below, sequenced in a study of Graves' ophthalmopathy and Graves' hyperthyroidism. Amplified TCR beta CDR3 regions were obtained using RNA transcripts as template. HTBI primers were employed in first-round RT-PCR, then a second-round multiplex PCR followed. TCRdb called the multiplex PCR reads again in MiXCR, with one record for every CDR3 protein. The data hold about 400,000 distinct CDR3 sequences, with about 21% observed a single time. The specimen sequenced was peripheral blood. The receptors come from a woman aged 18-30 years with stable Graves' hyperthyroidism.

The chain links TRBV6-1 to TRBJ1-1, with 9 nucleotides matching TRBD1. The trim removed 7 bases at V and 0 bases at J, leaving 9 bases unmatched. Germline values: CDR1 MNHNS, CDR2 SASEGT. The CDR3 covers 16 residues. CDR3 amino acids: CASIFRTGAMNTEAFF. CDR3 nucleotides: TGTGCCAGCATATTTCGGACAGGGGCCATGAACACTGAAGCTTTCTTT.

This clonotype has a count of ten or more. CDR3 residues: CAITEASTSYEQYF. CDR3 coding DNA: TGTGCCATAACGGAGGCTAGCACCTCCTACGAGCAGTACTTC. This chain joins TRBV6-8 and TRBJ2-7, with TRBD2 as a possible D gene (5 bases). The ends were cut back, 10 bases at V and 0 bases at J, with 16 bases in the middle. CDR1 and CDR2 (germline): MNHGY, SAAAGT. The CDR3 loop spans 14 amino acids.

This clonotype was detected ten times or more. This rearrangement joins TRBV6-2 or TRBV6-3 to TRBJ1-5; D possibly corresponds to TRBD1 (6 bases). The CDR3 is 18 amino acids. Germline V gene sequence: CDR1 MNHEY, CDR2 SVGEGT. Trimming removed 0 bases from V and 2 bases from J, with 17 bases in between. In nucleotides, the CDR3 is TGTGCCAGCAGTTACTCGATTCCCCTCGGGGGCCGCAATCAGCCCCAGCATTTT. Encoded protein: CASSYSIPLGGRNQPQHF.

This clonotype was picked up many times. The CDR3 here is CASSFRTRETQYF. The CDR3 DNA follows: TGTGCCAGCAGCTTTAGGACTAGGGAGACCCAGTACTTC. V is TRBV7-8 and J is TRBJ2-5; 7 bases are shared with TRBD2. This CDR3 is built from 13 residues. Germline CDR1 is SGHVS and CDR2 is FQNEAQ. V trimming: 3 bases; J trimming: 5 bases; junction bases outside the gene matches: 3.

V usage is TRBV24-1 and J usage is TRBJ2-7, with TRBD1 matching 11 bases. The J segment lost 2 bases and the V segment lost 7 bases, leaving 6 bases of the junction unmatched. The CDR3 length is 15 residues. Germline CDR1 reads KGHDR; CDR2 reads SFDVKD. As DNA, the CDR3 is TGTGCCACCAGCCCCGGGACAGGGGGTACCTACGAGCAGTACTTC. Translating it yields CATSPGTGGTYEQYF.

This clonotype has ten or more counts. V is TRBV10-2 and J is TRBJ1-2; D is unresolved. Germline-derived CDR1 and CDR2 are WSHSY and SAAADI. This CDR3 region has 16 residues. The V end was cut by 5 bases, the J end by 1 base, with 17 bases between. CDR3 sequence: CASSYSYRMNNYGYTF. The CDR3 nucleotides are TGCGCCAGCAGTTACTCTTATCGGATGAATAACTATGGCTACACCTTC.

This clonotype showed up many times. The J gene is TRBJ2-2, the V gene TRBV6-4, with 7 positions matching TRBD2. Trimming took 6 bases from V and 3 from J; bases not matched to a gene: 4. Looked up from germline, CDR1 is MRHNA and CDR2 is SNTAGT. The CDR3 is 14 residues long. This chain's CDR3 is CASSRDYYTGELFF. The DNA of the CDR3 is TGTGCCAGCAGCCGGGACTATTACACCGGGGAGCTGTTTTTT.

This clonotype has more than one count but fewer than ten. The rearrangement links TRBV24-1 to TRBJ2-5; 8 nucleotides align to TRBD1. CDR1 and CDR2 (germline): KGHDR, SFDVKD. After removal of 4 bases from V and 5 bases from J, the junction contained 11 bases not matched to a gene. The CDR3 loop spans 16 amino acids. CDR3 coding DNA: TGTGCCACCAGTGACTCCTCGGGACAGGCAGCCGAGACCCAGTACTTC. Translation: CATSDSSGQAAETQYF.

There are many counts of this clonotype. The chain joins TRBV20-1 to TRBJ1-5; no definite D call. The CDR3 is 15 residues long. Looked up from germline, CDR1 is DFQATT and CDR2 is SNEGSKA (reference sequence). V was pared by 0 bases and J by 0 bases, with 9 bases between. The CDR3 bases are TGCAGTGCTAGAGATACCGGCTATAGCAATCAGCCCCAGCATTTT. Its translation: CSARDTGYSNQPQHF.